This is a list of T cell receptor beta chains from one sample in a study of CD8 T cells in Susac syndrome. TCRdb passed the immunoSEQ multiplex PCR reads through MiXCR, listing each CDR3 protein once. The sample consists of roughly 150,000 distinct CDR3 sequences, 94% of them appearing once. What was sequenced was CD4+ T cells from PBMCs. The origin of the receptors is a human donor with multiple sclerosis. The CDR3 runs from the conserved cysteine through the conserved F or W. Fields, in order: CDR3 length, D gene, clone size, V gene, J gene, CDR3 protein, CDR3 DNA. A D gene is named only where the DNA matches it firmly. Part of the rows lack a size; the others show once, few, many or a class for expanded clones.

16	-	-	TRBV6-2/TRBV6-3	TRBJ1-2	CASTLTRRATNYGYTF	TGTGCCAGCACCCTTACTCGCAGGGCGACTAACTATGGCTACACCTTC
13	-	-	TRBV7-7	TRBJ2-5	CASSFGTEETQYF	TGTGCCAGCAGCTTTGGGACCGAAGAGACCCAGTACTTC
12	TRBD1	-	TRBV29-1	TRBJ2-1	CSVRDRSDEQFF	TGCAGCGTGAGGGACAGATCGGATGAGCAGTTCTTC
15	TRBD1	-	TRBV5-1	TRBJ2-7	CASSLLTGGPYEQYF	TGCGCCAGCAGCTTGCTGACAGGGGGCCCCTACGAGCAGTACTTC
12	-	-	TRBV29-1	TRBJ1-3	CSVYDLGNTIYF	TGCAGCGTTTATGACCTGGGAAACACCATATATTTT
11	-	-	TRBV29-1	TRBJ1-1	CSVEDLLGAFF	TGCAGCGTTGAAGATCTGCTTGGAGCTTTCTTT
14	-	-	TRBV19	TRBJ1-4	CASSSQGTDEKLFF	TGTGCCTCTTCATCCCAGGGGACGGATGAAAAACTGTTTTTT
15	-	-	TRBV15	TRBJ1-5	CATSRDNGGLEPQHF	TGTGCCACCAGCAGAGATAACGGGGGTTTGGAGCCCCAGCATTTT
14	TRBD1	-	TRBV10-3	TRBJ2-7	CAISADRGRSEQYF	TGTGCCATCAGTGCGGACAGGGGGCGTTCCGAGCAGTACTTC
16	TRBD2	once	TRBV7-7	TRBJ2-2	CASSLLPGGVPGELFF	TGTGCCAGCAGCTTATTGCCGGGAGGCGTCCCCGGGGAGCTGTTTTTT
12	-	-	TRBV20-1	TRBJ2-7	CSAPGRLYEQYF	TGCAGTGCCCCCGGGCGGCTTTACGAGCAGTACTTC
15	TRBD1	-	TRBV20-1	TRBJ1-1	CSASRPGTGDTEAFF	TGCAGTGCTTCCAGGCCCGGGACAGGGGACACTGAAGCTTTCTTT
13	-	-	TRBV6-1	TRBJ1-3	CASADKTGNTIYF	TGTGCCAGCGCCGACAAGACTGGAAACACCATATATTTT
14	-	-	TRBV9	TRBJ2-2	CASSVSGNTGELFF	TGTGCCAGCTCCGTTAGCGGGAACACCGGGGAGCTGTTTTTT
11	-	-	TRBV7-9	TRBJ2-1	CASTYQHEQFF	TGTGCCAGCACCTATCAGCATGAGCAGTTCTTC
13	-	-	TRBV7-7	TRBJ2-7	CASSLAYGEEQYF	TGTGCCAGCAGCTTAGCGTACGGGGAAGAGCAGTACTTC
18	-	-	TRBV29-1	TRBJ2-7	CSVEDLRRNCKPSYEQYF	TGCAGCGTTGAAGATCTACGGCGGAACTGCAAGCCCTCCTACGAGCAGTACTTC
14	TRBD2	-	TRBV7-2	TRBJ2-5	CASSFAGGVETQYF	TGTGCCAGCAGCTTCGCGGGAGGGGTAGAGACCCAGTACTTC
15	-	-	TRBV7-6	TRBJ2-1	CASTLGWGRTNEQFF	TGTGCCAGCACGCTCGGCTGGGGCAGAACCAATGAGCAGTTCTTC
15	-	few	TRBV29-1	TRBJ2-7	CSVRLGGPRVYEQYF	TGCAGCGTCCGATTGGGGGGGCCAAGGGTCTACGAGCAGTACTTC
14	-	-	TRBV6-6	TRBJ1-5	CASSEDGTNQPQHF	TGTGCCAGCAGTGAGGACGGTACCAATCAGCCCCAGCATTTT
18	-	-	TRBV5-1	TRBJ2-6	CASSFQQGASSGANVLTF	TGCGCCAGCAGCTTCCAACAGGGTGCAAGTAGTGGGGCCAACGTCCTGACTTTC
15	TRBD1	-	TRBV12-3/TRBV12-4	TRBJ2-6	CASSRQGTGANVLTF	TGTGCCAGCAGCCGACAGGGAACTGGGGCCAACGTCCTGACTTTC
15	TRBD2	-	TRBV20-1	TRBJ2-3	CSARSLAEGTDTQYF	TGCAGTGCTAGGAGCCTAGCGGAGGGGACAGATACGCAGTATTTT
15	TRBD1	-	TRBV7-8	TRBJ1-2	CASSSRTGRDYGYTF	TGTGCCAGCAGCTCACGGACAGGGAGGGACTATGGCTACACCTTC
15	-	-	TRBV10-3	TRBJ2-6	CAISEPGSGANVLTF	TGTGCCATCAGTGAGCCGGGTTCTGGGGCCAACGTCCTGACTTTC
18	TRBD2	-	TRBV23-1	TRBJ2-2	CASSQSSGRTSGSGELFF	TGCGCCAGCAGTCAATCTTCAGGGAGGACTAGCGGGAGCGGGGAGCTGTTTTTT
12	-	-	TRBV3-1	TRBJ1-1	CASSQLKGALFF	TGTGCCAGCAGCCAGCTTAAAGGGGCCCTTTTCTTT
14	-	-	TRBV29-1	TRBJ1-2	CSVQDSSYNYGYTF	TGCAGCGTTCAGGACAGCTCTTATAACTATGGCTACACCTTC
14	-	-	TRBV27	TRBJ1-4	CASRSVASNEKLFF	TGTGCCAGCAGATCAGTGGCGAGTAATGAAAAACTGTTTTTT
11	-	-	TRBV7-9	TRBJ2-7	CASSLDLEQYF	TGTGCCAGCAGCTTAGATCTCGAGCAGTACTTC
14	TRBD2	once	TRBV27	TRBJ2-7	CASRLAGGTYEQYF	TGTGCCAGCAGATTAGCGGGAGGTACCTACGAGCAGTACTTC
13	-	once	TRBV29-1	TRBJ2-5	CSVQAPGGETQYF	TGCAGCGTACAGGCCCCCGGAGGAGAGACCCAGTACTTC
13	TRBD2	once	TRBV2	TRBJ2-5	CASGRDGQETQYF	TGTGCCAGCGGGAGGGACGGACAAGAGACCCAGTACTTC
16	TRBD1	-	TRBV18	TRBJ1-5	CASSRAAGTGDQPQHF	TGTGCCAGCTCACGGGCAGCCGGGACAGGGGATCAGCCCCAGCATTTT
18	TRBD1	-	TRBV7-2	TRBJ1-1	CASRNLYRDSSMNTEAFF	TGTGCCAGCCGTAACTTGTATAGGGACAGCTCTATGAACACTGAAGCTTTCTTT
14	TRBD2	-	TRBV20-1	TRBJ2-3	CRPVLAASTDTQYF	TGCAGGCCGGTACTAGCGGCTAGCACAGATACGCAGTATTTT
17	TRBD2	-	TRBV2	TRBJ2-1	CASSGQPVTSSYNEQFF	TGTGCCAGCAGTGGCCAGCCGGTGACTAGCAGCTACAATGAGCAGTTCTTC
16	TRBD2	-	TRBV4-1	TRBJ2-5	CASSQEGGRPKETQYF	TGCGCCAGCAGCCAAGAAGGCGGGAGGCCCAAAGAGACCCAGTACTTC
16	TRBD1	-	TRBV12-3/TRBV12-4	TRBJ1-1	CASSPGTGGVNTEAFF	TGTGCCAGCAGTCCAGGGACAGGGGGGGTGAACACTGAAGCTTTCTTT
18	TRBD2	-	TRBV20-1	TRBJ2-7	CSARPFVRVAGYSYEQYF	TGCAGTGCTAGGCCCTTTGTCCGAGTAGCGGGGTACTCCTACGAGCAGTACTTC